Listed below are T cell receptor beta chains from one sample, sequenced in a study of response to subunit inactivated influenza vaccine. TCRdb reprocessed the RT-PCR reads with MiXCR, giving one entry per CDR3 protein. The sample lists 650,000 to 850,000 distinct CDR3 sequences; roughly 13% were seen once. Material: PBMCs from blood, obtained approximately 15 days before vaccination. The receptors originated from a man aged 50-59 years who received an inactivated influenza vaccine. Both conserved end residues are part of each CDR3. The order of the fields is D gene, J gene, V gene, clone size, CDR3 DNA, CDR3 protein. D genes are given only for firm matches. A row's size may be missing; if present it is once, few, many or a size class.

d_call: NA
j_call: TRBJ2-3
v_call: TRBV12-3/TRBV12-4
clone_size: many
cdr3_nt: TGTGCCAGCAGTCCCCAGGACTATTTGAGCACAGATACGCAGTATTTT
cdr3_aa: CASSPQDYLSTDTQYF

d_call: TRBD1
j_call: TRBJ2-7
v_call: TRBV3-1
clone_size: NA
cdr3_nt: TGTGCCAGCAGCGACAGGGGTAGCGGCACCTACGAGCAGTACTTC
cdr3_aa: CASSDRGSGTYEQYF

d_call: NA
j_call: TRBJ2-5
v_call: TRBV29-1
clone_size: few
cdr3_nt: TGCAGCGTCCGGGCCCGCCCGGAGACCCAGTACTTC
cdr3_aa: CSVRARPETQYF

d_call: NA
j_call: TRBJ1-6
v_call: TRBV6-4
clone_size: few
cdr3_nt: TGTGCCAGCAGTGACTCGATTTTCTCACCCCTCCACTTT
cdr3_aa: CASSDSIFSPLHF

d_call: TRBD1
j_call: TRBJ2-5
v_call: TRBV6-2/TRBV6-3
clone_size: NA
cdr3_nt: TGTGCCAGCAGTTACCCCGGGCAGGGGGCTCGGACCCAGTACTTC
cdr3_aa: CASSYPGQGARTQYF

d_call: NA
j_call: TRBJ1-5
v_call: TRBV12-3/TRBV12-4
clone_size: few
cdr3_nt: TGTGCCAGCAGTTTAGTGGCTCAGTTCAATCAGCCCCAGCATTTT
cdr3_aa: CASSLVAQFNQPQHF

d_call: TRBD2
j_call: TRBJ2-1
v_call: TRBV5-1
clone_size: NA
cdr3_nt: TGCGCCAGCAGCTTGGGGGCTAGCGGGAGTTCCTACAATGAGCAGTTCTTC
cdr3_aa: CASSLGASGSSYNEQFF

d_call: TRBD2
j_call: TRBJ2-7
v_call: TRBV5-1
clone_size: few
cdr3_nt: TGCGCCAGCAGCTTGGTGGTAGCGGGAGTCTACGAGCAGTACTTC
cdr3_aa: CASSLVVAGVYEQYF

d_call: NA
j_call: TRBJ1-1
v_call: TRBV12-3/TRBV12-4
clone_size: NA
cdr3_nt: TGTGCCAGCAGGACGGAGGGATTCACTGAAGCTTTCTTT
cdr3_aa: CASRTEGFTEAFF

d_call: TRBD2
j_call: TRBJ2-7
v_call: TRBV28
clone_size: few
cdr3_nt: TGTGCCAGCAGTCCCTTTCGGGGGGGGGCCTCCTACGAGCAGTACTTC
cdr3_aa: CASSPFRGGASYEQYF

d_call: TRBD1
j_call: TRBJ2-1
v_call: TRBV14
clone_size: NA
cdr3_nt: TGTGCCAGCAGCCCCGGGACAGGGGGACGTGAGCAGTTCTTC
cdr3_aa: CASSPGTGGREQFF

d_call: TRBD2
j_call: TRBJ2-7
v_call: TRBV5-1
clone_size: few
cdr3_nt: TGCGCCAGCAGCTCTCTTAGCGGGGGAACCTACGAGCAGTACTTC
cdr3_aa: CASSSLSGGTYEQYF

d_call: NA
j_call: TRBJ2-3
v_call: TRBV7-9
clone_size: few
cdr3_nt: TGTGCCAGCAGCTTTCGTCAGGGAAGAGATACGCAGTATTTT
cdr3_aa: CASSFRQGRDTQYF

d_call: NA
j_call: TRBJ1-1
v_call: TRBV7-2
clone_size: NA
cdr3_nt: TGTGCCAGCAGCTTAGCTTCCGGGATTAACACTGAAGCTTTCTTT
cdr3_aa: CASSLASGINTEAFF

d_call: NA
j_call: TRBJ2-5
v_call: TRBV10-3
clone_size: NA
cdr3_nt: TGTGCCATCAGTGTAGGTAGCGCGCAAGAGACCCAGTACTTC
cdr3_aa: CAISVGSAQETQYF